The present T cell receptor (beta chain) was sequenced within a study of blood T cell repertoires in COVID-19. V was pared by 0 bases and J by 4 bases, with 11 bases between. CDR1 and CDR2 (germline): SGHKS, YYEKEE (reference sequence). This CDR3 spans 14 amino acids. Sequenced by immunoSEQ multiplex PCR; TCRdb stores in-frame clones only, minus some. The profile covers hundreds of thousands of clones, with around 83% appearing a single time and about 7.4% taken by the ten largest. The sample was peripheral blood. The TCR sequence derives from a woman aged 45-60 years with acute or convalescent COVID-19. J is TRBJ2-7 and V is TRBV5-5; D is possibly TRBD2 (5 bases). The CDR3 region is CASSLGHRDYEQYF. The CDR3, as DNA: TGTGCCAGCAGCTTGGGACATCGGGATTACGAGCAGTACTTC.